This is a list of T cell receptor beta chains from one sample in a study of blood T cell dynamics during melanoma immunotherapy. Profiled with immunoSEQ multiplex PCR; TCRdb holds only in-frame clones, not every one. The sample includes some 9,400 clones, approximately 83% seen only once; the top ten take about 11%. The input for sequencing was blood, taken from a patient treated with checkpoint blockade. The receptors were sampled from a human donor with melanoma. Both conserved end residues are part of each CDR3. The D gene is left open where the match is weak. The listing skips clone size in some rows; elsewhere it reads once, few, many or a size class.

CDR3 DNA | CDR3 protein | clone size | V gene | D gene | J gene
TGTGCCAGCAGTGTGGAGACCTATGGCTACACCTTC | CASSVETYGYTF | - | TRBV2 | - | TRBJ1-2
TGTGCCAGCAGCGGAGGGGCAGGGCCCAGGGGGGGAAACACCATATATTTT | CASSGGAGPRGGNTIYF | - | TRBV9 | TRBD1 | TRBJ1-3
TGTGCCAGCAGCTTCACTAGGCAAGAGACCCAGTACTTC | CASSFTRQETQYF | - | TRBV7-7 | - | TRBJ2-5
TGTGCCAGCAGCCAGTCGACAGGACAGAACACAGATACGCAGTATTTT | CASSQSTGQNTDTQYF | - | TRBV7-8 | - | TRBJ2-3
TGCGCCAGCAGCCAAGTGGATATGGGATTTTCTAATCAGCCCCAGCATTTT | CASSQVDMGFSNQPQHF | - | TRBV4-1 | - | TRBJ1-5
TGTGCCAGCAGCTCGGGACAGTATAACTATGGCTACACCTTC | CASSSGQYNYGYTF | - | TRBV5-4 | TRBD1 | TRBJ1-2
TGTGCCAGCAGCTCACACTCCTGGGCAAGACCCGGGGAGCTGTTTTTT | CASSSHSWARPGELFF | - | TRBV7-9 | - | TRBJ2-2
TGTGCCAGCAGCAAGAGCGGGGGTTCGGAGACCCAGTACTTC | CASSKSGGSETQYF | - | TRBV7-3 | TRBD2 | TRBJ2-5
TGTGCCAGCTTCCTATTAGGCCACGGGACAGGGGTTTTGTCCTACGAGCAGTACTTC | CASFLLGHGTGVLSYEQYF | - | TRBV2 | TRBD1 | TRBJ2-7
TGTGCCAGTAAAGAGTCACAGCTTGAAGCTTTCTTT | CASKESQLEAFF | - | TRBV19 | - | TRBJ1-1
TGTGCCAGCAGCGTAGAGGTTTCCGCACCCATGAACACTGAAGCTTTCTTT | CASSVEVSAPMNTEAFF | - | TRBV9 | - | TRBJ1-1
TGTGCCAGCATACGTTCTACAGGAAATTCACCCCTCCACTTT | CASIRSTGNSPLHF | - | TRBV28 | - | TRBJ1-6
TGTGCCAGCAGTCTCCAGCGGGGGGCCAAAGAGACCCAGTACTTC | CASSLQRGAKETQYF | once | TRBV28 | TRBD2 | TRBJ2-5
TGTGCCAGCAGCCCCGGACAGGGTAAAAATCAGCCCCAGCATTTT | CASSPGQGKNQPQHF | - | TRBV7-3 | TRBD1 | TRBJ1-5
TGTGCCAGCAGGTATCAGGGGGCAGCGATGAACACTGAAGCTTTCTTT | CASRYQGAAMNTEAFF | few | TRBV6-6 | TRBD1 | TRBJ1-1
TGTGCCAGCAGCTTGATTAGGTTGACCGGCTACACCTTC | CASSLIRLTGYTF | once | TRBV5-8 | - | TRBJ1-2
TGTGCCAGCAGGCCAACTGGGAGCGAGCAGTACTTC | CASRPTGSEQYF | - | TRBV7-8 | - | TRBJ2-7
TGTGCCAGTAGTATAGGACAGGGAGGGGTAACAAAGGAACCGAACACCGGGGAGCTGTTTTTT | CASSIGQGGVTKEPNTGELFF | - | TRBV19 | - | TRBJ2-2
TGTGCCAGCAGTGAGACAGGGGTCCGCAATCAGCCCCAGCATTTT | CASSETGVRNQPQHF | - | TRBV6-1 | TRBD1 | TRBJ1-5
TGTGCCAGTAGTATAGTCGAGGGGGCCAACTTAGAGCAGTACTTC | CASSIVEGANLEQYF | - | TRBV19 | TRBD1 | TRBJ2-7